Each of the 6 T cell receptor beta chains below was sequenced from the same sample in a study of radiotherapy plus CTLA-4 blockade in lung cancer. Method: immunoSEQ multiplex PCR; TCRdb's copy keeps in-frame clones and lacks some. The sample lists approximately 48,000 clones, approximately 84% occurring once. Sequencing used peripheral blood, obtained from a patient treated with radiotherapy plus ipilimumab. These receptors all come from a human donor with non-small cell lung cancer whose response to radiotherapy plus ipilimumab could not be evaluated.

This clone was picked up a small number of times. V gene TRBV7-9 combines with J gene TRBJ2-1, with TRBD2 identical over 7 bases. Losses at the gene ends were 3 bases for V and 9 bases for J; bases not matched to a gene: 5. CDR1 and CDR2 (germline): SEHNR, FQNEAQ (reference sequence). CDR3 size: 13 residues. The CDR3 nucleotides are TGTGCCAGCAGCTTGGGGAGGGCCCTTGAGCAGTTCTTC. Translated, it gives CASSLGRALEQFF.

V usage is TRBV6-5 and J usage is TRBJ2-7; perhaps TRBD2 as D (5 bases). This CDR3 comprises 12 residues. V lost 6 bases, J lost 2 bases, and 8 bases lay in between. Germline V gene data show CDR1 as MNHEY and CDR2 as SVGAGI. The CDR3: CASRHGTYEQYF. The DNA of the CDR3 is TGTGCCAGCAGACACGGGACCTACGAGCAGTACTTC.

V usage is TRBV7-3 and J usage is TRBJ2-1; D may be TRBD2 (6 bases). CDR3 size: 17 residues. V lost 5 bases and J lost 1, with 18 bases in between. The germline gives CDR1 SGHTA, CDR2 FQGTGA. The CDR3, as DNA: TGTGCCAGCAGCCGGAGAAGCGGGTGGGGGTCCTACAATGAGCAGTTCTTC. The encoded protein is CASSRRSGWGSYNEQFF.

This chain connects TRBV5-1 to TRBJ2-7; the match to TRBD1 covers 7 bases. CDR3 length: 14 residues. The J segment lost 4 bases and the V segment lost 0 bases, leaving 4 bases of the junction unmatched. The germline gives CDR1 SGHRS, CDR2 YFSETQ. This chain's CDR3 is CASSLEQGLYEQYF. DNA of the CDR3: TGCGCCAGCAGCTTGGAACAGGGGTTGTACGAGCAGTACTTC. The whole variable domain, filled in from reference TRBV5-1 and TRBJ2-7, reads KAGVTQTPRYLIKTRGQQVTLSCSPISGHRSVSWYQQTPGQGLQFLFEYFSETQRNKGNFPGRFSGRQFSNSRSEMNVSTLELGDSALYLCASSLEQGLYEQYFGPGTRLTVT.

The CDR3 region has the DNA TGTGCCAGCAGCTTAAGGTTGAGACAGGGATTCACAGATACGCAGTATTTT. Translation: CASSLRLRQGFTDTQYF. The rearrangement uses TRBV11-1 and TRBJ2-3; 7 nucleotides align to TRBD1. V was pared by 2 bases and J by 2 bases, with 10 bases of the junction left unmatched. Germline CDR1 SGHAT, CDR2 FQDESV (reference sequence). The CDR3 is made up of 17 amino acids.

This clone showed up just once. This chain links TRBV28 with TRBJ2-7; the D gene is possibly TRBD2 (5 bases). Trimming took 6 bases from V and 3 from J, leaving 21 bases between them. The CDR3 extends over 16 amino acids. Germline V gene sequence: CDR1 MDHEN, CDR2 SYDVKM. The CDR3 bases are TGTGCCAGCAGCCCACCCCGGGTTAGCGCGGTCTACGAGCAGTACTTC. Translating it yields CASSPPRVSAVYEQYF.